The clone carrying this T cell receptor (beta chain) was found once. What it binds is not known. This specimen belongs to a study of T cell responses to AZD1222 COVID-19 vaccine. Notes on the study in general: Unmutated variant regions are reportedly the target of nearly half of TCRs that are spike-specific.

The CDR3 is made up of 15 amino acids. From germline, CDR1 is MDHEN and CDR2 SYDVKM. With 5 bases removed from V and 4 bases from J, the gap between germline ends came to 16 bases. Only in-frame clones appear in the TCRdb table, and some are missing; sequencing was by immunoSEQ multiplex PCR. The table records fewer than 200,000 clones, roughly nine tenths of them present only once. The receptor's source is an adult who received the MenACWY meningococcal vaccine as a control. The sequenced sample was peripheral blood, obtained 28 days after the second dose of the MenACWY control vaccine. The chain links TRBV28 to TRBJ2-3, with D maybe TRBD2 (6 bases). CDR3 sequence: CASSPPTGAADTQYF. CDR3 coding DNA: TGTGCCAGCAGTCCTCCGACGGGAGCGGCAGATACGCAGTATTTT.